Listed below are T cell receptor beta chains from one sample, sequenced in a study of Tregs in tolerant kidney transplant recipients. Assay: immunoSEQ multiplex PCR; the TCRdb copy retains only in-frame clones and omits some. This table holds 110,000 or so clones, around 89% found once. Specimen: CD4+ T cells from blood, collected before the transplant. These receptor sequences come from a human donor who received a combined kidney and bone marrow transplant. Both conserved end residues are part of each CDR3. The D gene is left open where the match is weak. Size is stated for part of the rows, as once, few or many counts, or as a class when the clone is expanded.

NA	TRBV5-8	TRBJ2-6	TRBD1	CASSLGTGGLGANVLTF	TGTGCCAGCAGCCTGGGGACAGGGGGGCTAGGGGCCAACGTCCTGACTTTC
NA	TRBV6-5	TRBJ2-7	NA	CASRDPGAYEQYF	TGTGCCAGCAGGGACCCGGGGGCCTACGAGCAGTACTTC
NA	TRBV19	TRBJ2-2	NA	CASSSHAQGTGELFF	TGTGCCAGTAGTTCCCACGCACAGGGCACCGGGGAGCTGTTTTTT
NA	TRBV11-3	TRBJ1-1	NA	CASSRSGVKNTEAFF	TGTGCCAGCAGCCGTTCAGGGGTAAAGAACACTGAAGCTTTCTTT
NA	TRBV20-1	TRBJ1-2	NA	CSAREGSGYTF	TGCAGTGCTAGGGAGGGGAGCGGCTACACCTTC
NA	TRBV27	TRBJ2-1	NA	CASSPGYSYNEQFF	TGTGCCTCATCCCCAGGGTACTCCTACAATGAGCAGTTCTTC
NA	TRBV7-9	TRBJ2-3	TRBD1	CAAVRTGQKGITDTQYF	TGTGCCGCGGTTCGGACAGGACAAAAGGGGATCACAGATACGCAGTATTTT
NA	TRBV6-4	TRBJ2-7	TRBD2	CASSEGGGTTYEQYF	TGTGCCAGCAGTGAAGGCGGGGGGACCACCTACGAGCAGTACTTC
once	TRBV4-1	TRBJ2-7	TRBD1	CASSQGDGQGVYEQYF	TGCGCCAGCAGCCAAGGGGACGGACAGGGGGTCTACGAGCAGTACTTC
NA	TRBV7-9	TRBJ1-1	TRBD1	CASSLSGTGDTEAFF	TGTGCCAGCAGCCTATCTGGGACAGGGGACACTGAAGCTTTCTTT
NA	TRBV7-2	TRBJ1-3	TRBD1	CASSPGQGTYTIYF	TGTGCCAGCAGCCCTGGACAGGGGACATACACCATATATTTT
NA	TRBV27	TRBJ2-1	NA	CASSRSLPYDNEQFF	TGTGCCAGCAGTCGGTCCCTCCCTTACGACAATGAGCAGTTCTTC
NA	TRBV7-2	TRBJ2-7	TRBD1	CASSLGQAAYEQYF	TGTGCCAGCAGCCTCGGACAGGCTGCCTACGAGCAGTACTTC
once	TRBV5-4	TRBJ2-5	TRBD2	CASSAGLAGVEETQYF	TGTGCCAGCAGCGCTGGACTAGCGGGAGTGGAGGAGACCCAGTACTTC
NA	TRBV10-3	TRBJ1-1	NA	CAISQQVGNTEAFF	TGTGCCATCAGTCAACAGGTCGGGAACACTGAAGCTTTCTTT